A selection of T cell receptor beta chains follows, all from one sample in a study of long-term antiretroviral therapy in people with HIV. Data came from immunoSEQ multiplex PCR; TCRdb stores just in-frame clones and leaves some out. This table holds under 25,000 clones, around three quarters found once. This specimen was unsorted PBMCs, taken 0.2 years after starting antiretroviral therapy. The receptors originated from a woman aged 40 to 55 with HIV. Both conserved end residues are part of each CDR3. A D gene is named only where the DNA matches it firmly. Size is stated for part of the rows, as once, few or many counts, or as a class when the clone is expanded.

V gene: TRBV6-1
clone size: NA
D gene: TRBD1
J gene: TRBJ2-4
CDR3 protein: CASSEAGTGAPGRNIQYF
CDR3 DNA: TGTGCCAGCAGTGAAGCTGGGACAGGGGCTCCTGGGAGGAACATTCAGTACTTC

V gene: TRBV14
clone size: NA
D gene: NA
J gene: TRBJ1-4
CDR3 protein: CASRTGSEKLFF
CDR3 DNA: TGTGCCAGCAGAACGGGGAGTGAAAAACTGTTTTTT

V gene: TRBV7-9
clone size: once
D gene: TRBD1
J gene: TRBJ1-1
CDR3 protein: CASSPGTGMNTEAFF
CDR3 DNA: TGTGCCAGCAGCCCCGGGACAGGGATGAACACTGAAGCTTTCTTT

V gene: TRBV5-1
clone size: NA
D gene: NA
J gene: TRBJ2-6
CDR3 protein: CASSLGSSGANVLTF
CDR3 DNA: TGCGCCAGCAGCTTGGGCAGCTCTGGGGCCAACGTCCTGACTTTC

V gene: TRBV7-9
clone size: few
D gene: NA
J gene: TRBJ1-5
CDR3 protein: CASSWMFQPQHF
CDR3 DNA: TGTGCCAGCAGCTGGATGTTTCAGCCCCAGCATTTT

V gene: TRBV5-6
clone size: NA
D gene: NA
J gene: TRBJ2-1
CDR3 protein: CASSRTLGEQFF
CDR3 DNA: TGTGCCAGCAGCCGGACACTTGGGGAGCAGTTCTTC

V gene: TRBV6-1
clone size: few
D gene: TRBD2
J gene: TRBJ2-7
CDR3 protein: CAILNSGGNEQYF
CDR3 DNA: TGTGCCATCCTTAATAGCGGGGGAAACGAGCAGTACTTC

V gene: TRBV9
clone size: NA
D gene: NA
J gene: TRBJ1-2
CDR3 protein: CASSVGPGEEGYTF
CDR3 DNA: TGTGCCAGCAGCGTAGGTCCAGGGGAGGAGGGCTACACCTTC

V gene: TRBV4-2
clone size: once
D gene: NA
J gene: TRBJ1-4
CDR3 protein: CASSQEASYPNEKLFF
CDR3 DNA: TGTGCCAGCAGCCAAGAAGCCAGCTATCCCAACGAAAAACTGTTTTTT

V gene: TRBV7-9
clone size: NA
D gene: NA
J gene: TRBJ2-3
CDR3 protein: CASSSQTSSTDTQYF
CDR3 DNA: TGTGCCAGCAGCTCGCAAACGTCTAGCACAGATACGCAGTATTTT

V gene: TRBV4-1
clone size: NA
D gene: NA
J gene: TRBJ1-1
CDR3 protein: CASSLGGNTEAFF
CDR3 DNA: TGCGCCAGCAGCCTGGGCGGGAACACTGAAGCTTTCTTT

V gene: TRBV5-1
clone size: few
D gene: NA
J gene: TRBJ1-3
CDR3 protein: CASSRASSGNTIYF
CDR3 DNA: TGCGCCAGCAGCCGGGCTTCCTCTGGAAACACCATATATTTT

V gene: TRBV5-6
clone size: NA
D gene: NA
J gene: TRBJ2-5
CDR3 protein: CASSIGSKETQYF
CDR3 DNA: TGTGCCAGCAGCATCGGCAGTAAAGAGACCCAGTACTTC

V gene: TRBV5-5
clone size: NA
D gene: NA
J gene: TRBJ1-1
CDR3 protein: CASSLGALLGEAFF
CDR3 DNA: TGTGCCAGCAGCTTGGGAGCCCTTCTTGGGGAAGCTTTCTTT

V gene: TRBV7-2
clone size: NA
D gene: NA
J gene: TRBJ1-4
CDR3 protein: CASSLGQSFNEKLFF
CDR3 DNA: TGTGCCAGCAGCTTAGGACAAAGCTTTAATGAAAAACTGTTTTTT

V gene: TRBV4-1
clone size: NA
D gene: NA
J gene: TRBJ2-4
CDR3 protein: CASSQESGIQYF
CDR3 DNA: TGCGCCAGCAGCCAAGAGAGTGGCATTCAGTACTTC

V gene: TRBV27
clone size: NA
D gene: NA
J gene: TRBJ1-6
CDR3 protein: CASGRSGGYNSPLHF
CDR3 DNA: TGTGCCAGCGGGAGATCGGGAGGGTATAATTCACCCCTCCACTTT

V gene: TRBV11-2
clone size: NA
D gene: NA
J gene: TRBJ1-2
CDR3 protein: CASSLVQAGVKNGYTF
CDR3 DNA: TGTGCCAGCAGCTTAGTTCAGGCAGGGGTCAAGAATGGCTACACCTTC

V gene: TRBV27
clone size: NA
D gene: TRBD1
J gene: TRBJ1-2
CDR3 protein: CASSLQEGGGYGYTF
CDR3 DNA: TGTGCCAGCAGTTTACAGGAAGGGGGCGGCTATGGCTACACCTTC

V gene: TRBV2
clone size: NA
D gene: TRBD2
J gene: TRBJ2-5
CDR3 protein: CASRTGLAGANEETQYF
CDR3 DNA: TGTGCCAGCAGGACCGGACTAGCGGGAGCAAACGAGGAGACCCAGTACTTC

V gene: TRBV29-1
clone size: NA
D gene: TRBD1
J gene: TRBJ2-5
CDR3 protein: CSVQLSQGSETQYF
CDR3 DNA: TGCAGCGTTCAGTTATCACAGGGGAGCGAGACCCAGTACTTC

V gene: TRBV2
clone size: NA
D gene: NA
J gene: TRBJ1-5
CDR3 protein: CASSPQDNQPQHF
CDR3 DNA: TGTGCCAGCAGTCCACAGGATAATCAGCCCCAGCATTTT

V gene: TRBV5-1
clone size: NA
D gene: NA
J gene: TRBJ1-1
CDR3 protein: CASSLARANTEAFF
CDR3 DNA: TGCGCCAGCAGCTTGGCTAGGGCGAACACTGAAGCTTTCTTT

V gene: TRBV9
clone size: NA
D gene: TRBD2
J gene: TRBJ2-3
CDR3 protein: CASSVDGRGDTQYF
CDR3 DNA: TGTGCCAGCAGCGTTGACGGGAGGGGAGATACGCAGTATTTT

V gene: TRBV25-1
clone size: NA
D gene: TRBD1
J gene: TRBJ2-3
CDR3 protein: CASSRSSGRGQSDTQYF
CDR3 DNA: TGTGCCAGCAGCCGCTCCTCGGGCAGGGGGCAATCAGATACGCAGTATTTT

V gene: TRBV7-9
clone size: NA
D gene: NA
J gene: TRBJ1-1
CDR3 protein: CASSRAGKDTEAFF
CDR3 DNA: TGTGCCAGCAGTCGTGCCGGCAAAGACACTGAAGCTTTCTTT

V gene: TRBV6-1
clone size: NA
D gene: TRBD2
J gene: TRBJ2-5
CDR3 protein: CASSELAGYQETQYF
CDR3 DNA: TGTGCCAGCAGTGAGCTAGCGGGGTACCAAGAGACCCAGTACTTC

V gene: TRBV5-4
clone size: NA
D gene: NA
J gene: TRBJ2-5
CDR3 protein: CASSFGGSEETQYF
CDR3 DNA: TGTGCCAGCAGCTTCGGGGGAAGTGAAGAGACCCAGTACTTC

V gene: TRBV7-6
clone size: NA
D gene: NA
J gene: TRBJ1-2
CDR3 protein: CASSARQETNYGYTF
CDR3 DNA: TGTGCCAGCAGCGCCAGACAGGAAACTAACTATGGCTACACCTTC

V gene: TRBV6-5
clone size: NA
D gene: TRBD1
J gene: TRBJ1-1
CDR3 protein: CASSNQGAETEAFF
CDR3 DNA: TGTGCCAGCAGTAACCAGGGGGCAGAAACTGAAGCTTTCTTT

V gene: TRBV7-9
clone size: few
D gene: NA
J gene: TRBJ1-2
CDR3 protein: CASSLGGGNYGYTF
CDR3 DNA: TGTGCCAGCAGCCTCGGGGGGGGTAACTATGGCTACACCTTC

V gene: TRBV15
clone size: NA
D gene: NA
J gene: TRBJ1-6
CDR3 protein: CATSSDRFNSPLHF
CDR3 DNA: TGTGCCACCAGCAGTGACAGGTTTAATTCACCCCTCCACTTT

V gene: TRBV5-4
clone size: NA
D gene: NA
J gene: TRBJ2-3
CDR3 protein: CASSQRGHNTDTQYF
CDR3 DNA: TGTGCCAGCAGCCAGCGGGGACACAACACAGATACGCAGTATTTT

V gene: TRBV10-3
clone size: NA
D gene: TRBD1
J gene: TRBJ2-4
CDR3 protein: CAISIGTGKNIQYF
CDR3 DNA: TGTGCCATCAGCATCGGGACAGGGAAAAACATTCAGTACTTC

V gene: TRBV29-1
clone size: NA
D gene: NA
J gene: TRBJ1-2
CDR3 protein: CSVEELWGRVGYTF
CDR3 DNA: TGCAGCGTTGAAGAGCTTTGGGGCAGAGTCGGCTACACCTTC

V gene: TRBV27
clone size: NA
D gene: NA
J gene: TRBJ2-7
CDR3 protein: CASSLSTGSYEQYF
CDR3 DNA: TGTGCCAGCAGTTTATCAACAGGCTCCTACGAGCAGTACTTC

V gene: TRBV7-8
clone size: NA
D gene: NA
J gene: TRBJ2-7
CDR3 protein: CASSSTIGEEQYF
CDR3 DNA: TGTGCCAGCAGCTCTACCATCGGGGAGGAGCAGTACTTC